Below, one T cell receptor beta chain is given with its context. Its target is unknown. The CDR3 runs 15 residues. The germline gives CDR1 DFQATT, CDR2 SNEGSKA (reference sequence). V lost 0 bases and J lost 7; bases outside the gene matches: 7. One entry per CDR3 protein, called by TCRdb with MiXCR from the 5' RACE reads. Of 320,000 or so distinct CDR3 sequences listed, about 8.3% were seen once; the top ten hold roughly 18%. The record originates from a study of T cells after yellow fever vaccination. Study-wide results and limits: Researchers cautioned that FACS-sorted repertoires could harbor abundant clonotypes contaminating from the bulk population.

The V call is TRBV20-1, the J call TRBJ2-1; 9 bases line up with TRBD2. The sequence was collected from a man younger than 35 who received the YFV17D yellow fever vaccine. Sequences were derived from PBMCs, sampled about 49 days after the first yellow fever vaccination. The DNA for the CDR3 is TGCAGTGCTAGAGATCACGCGGGGGGGAAAAATGAGCAGTTCTTC. Amino acid sequence: CSARDHAGGKNEQFF.